This TCR beta chain appears in the sequencing data of a study of tumor and adjacent non-tumor tissue in lung cancer. This CDR3 region has 15 residues. Germline V gene sequence: CDR1 SGHAT, CDR2 FQDESV (reference sequence). The ends were cut back, 8 bases at V and 6 bases at J, with 19 bases in the middle. The template was RNA from unsorted bulk tissue. The library came from three nested PCR rounds adapted from ARM-PCR protocols. TCRdb itself ran the multiplex PCR reads through MiXCR, one entry per CDR3 protein. This sample carries about 200,000 distinct CDR3 sequences, about 76% of them seen once, and the ten largest clones take under 30%.

What was sequenced was lung tumor tissue. The V call is TRBV11-1, the J call TRBJ1-4, with unresolved D. This TCR came from a man aged 60 to 69 with non-small cell lung cancer. CDR3: CASVPRREAYEKLFF. The CDR3 DNA reads as TGTGCCAGCGTCCCTCGCCGGGAGGCGTATGAAAAACTGTTTTTT.